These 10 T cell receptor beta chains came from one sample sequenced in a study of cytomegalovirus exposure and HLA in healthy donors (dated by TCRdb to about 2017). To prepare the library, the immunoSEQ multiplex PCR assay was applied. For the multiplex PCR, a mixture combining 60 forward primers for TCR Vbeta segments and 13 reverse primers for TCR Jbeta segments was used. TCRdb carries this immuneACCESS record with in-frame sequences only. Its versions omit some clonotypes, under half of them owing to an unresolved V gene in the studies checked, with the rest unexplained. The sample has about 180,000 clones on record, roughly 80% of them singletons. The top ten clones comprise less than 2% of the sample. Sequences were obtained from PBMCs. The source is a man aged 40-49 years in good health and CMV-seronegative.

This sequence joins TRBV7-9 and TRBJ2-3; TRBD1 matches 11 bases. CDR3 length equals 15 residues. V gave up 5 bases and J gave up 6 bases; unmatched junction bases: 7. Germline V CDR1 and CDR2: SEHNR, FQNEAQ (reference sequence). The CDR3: CASSQRTGGVDTQYF. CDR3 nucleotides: TGTGCCAGCAGCCAACGGACAGGGGGCGTGGATACGCAGTATTTT.

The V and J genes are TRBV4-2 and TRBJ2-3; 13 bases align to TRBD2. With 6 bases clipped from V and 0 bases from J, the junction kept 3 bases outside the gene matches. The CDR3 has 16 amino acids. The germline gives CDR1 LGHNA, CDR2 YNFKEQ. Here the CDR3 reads CASRGLAGRSTDTQYF. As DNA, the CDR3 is TGTGCCAGCAGGGGACTAGCGGGGAGGAGCACAGATACGCAGTATTTT.

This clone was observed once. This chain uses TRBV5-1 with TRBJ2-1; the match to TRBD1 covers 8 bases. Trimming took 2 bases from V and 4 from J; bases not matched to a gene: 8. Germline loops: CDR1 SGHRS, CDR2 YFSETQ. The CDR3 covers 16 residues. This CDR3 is CASSLAGGVFYNEQFF. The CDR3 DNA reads TGCGCCAGCAGCTTAGCAGGGGGCGTATTTTACAATGAGCAGTTCTTC.

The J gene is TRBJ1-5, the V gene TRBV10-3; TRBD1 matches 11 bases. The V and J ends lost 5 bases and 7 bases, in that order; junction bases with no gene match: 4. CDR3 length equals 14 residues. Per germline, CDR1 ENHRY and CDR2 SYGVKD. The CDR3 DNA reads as TGTGCCATCAGTCTCGGGACAGGGGGACAGCCCCAGCATTTT. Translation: CAISLGTGGQPQHF.

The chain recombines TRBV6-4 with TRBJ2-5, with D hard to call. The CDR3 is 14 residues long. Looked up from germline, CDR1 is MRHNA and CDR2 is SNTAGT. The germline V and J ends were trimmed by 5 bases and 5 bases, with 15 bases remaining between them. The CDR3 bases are TGTGCCAGCAGTAATCGTCCCGCGAGGGAGACCCAGTACTTC. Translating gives CASSNRPARETQYF.

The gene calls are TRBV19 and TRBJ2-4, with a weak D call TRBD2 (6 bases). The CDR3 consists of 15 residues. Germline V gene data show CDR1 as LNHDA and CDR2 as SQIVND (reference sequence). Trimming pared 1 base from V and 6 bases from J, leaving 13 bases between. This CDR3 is CASSIGRGQGNIQYF. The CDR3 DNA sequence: TGTGCCAGTAGTATAGGGCGGGGCCAAGGAAACATTCAGTACTTC.

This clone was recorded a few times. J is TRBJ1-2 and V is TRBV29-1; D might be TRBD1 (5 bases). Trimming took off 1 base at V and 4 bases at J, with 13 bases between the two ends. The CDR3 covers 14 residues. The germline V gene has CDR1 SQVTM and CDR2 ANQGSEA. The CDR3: CSVEARQTIYGYTF. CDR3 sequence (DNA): TGCAGCGTTGAAGCTCGACAGACCATCTATGGCTACACCTTC.

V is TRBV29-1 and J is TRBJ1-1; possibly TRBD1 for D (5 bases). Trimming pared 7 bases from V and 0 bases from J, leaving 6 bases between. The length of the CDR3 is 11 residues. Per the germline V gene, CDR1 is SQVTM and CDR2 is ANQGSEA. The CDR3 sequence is CSGQMNTEAFF. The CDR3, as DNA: TGCAGCGGACAGATGAACACTGAAGCTTTCTTT.

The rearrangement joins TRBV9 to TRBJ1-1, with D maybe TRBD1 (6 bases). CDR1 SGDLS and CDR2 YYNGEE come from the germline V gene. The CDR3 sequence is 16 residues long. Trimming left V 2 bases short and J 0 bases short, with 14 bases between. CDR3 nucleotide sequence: TGTGCCAGCAGCGTTAGGACAGATCTCATGAACACTGAAGCTTTCTTT. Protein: CASSVRTDLMNTEAFF.

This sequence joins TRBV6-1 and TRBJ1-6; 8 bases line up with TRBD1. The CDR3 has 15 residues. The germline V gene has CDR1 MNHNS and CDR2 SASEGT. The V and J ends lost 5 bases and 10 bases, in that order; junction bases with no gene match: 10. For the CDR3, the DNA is TGTGCCAGCAGTCCAAGGACAGGGCCTGGCTCACCCCTCCACTTT. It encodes CASSPRTGPGSPLHF.